The T cell receptor (beta chain) under discussion was sequenced for a study of CD8+ T cells in alopecia areata (dated by TCRdb to about 2018). Describing the broader study: To study T cell clonal expansion in alopecia areata, the researchers applied high-throughput TCRbeta sequencing to both the C3H/HeJ mouse model and human patients. Amplification of TCRbeta CDR3 regions was done by immunoSEQ multiplex PCR using 35 Vbeta forward primers and 13 Jbeta reverse primers. In humans, TCRbeta sequencing was performed on scalp tissue and on sorted CD4+ and CD8+ peripheral blood T cells from healthy controls and from patients with patchy or totalis/universalis alopecia areata. The RNA source kit depended on sample type: the PAXgene miRNA kit for fixed scalp, the miRNeasy kit for PBMCs, and the RNeasy kit for mouse skin. Clonality in the scalp was compared among normal scalp (n=4), patchy alopecia areata scalp (n=8), and alopecia totalis/universalis scalp (n=8). What the authors observed across the whole study: Compared with mice, TCR sequences shared between patients were less clear, possibly partly because of HLA diversity across the patient population. Scalp TCR repertoire analysis is complicated because resident alphabeta T cells in normal human skin are also sequenced, whereas mouse skin is dominated by gammadelta T cells. Compared with normal scalp, lesional scalp had higher clonality and more expanded CD8+ clones, particularly in alopecia totalis/universalis, a pattern that suggests antigenic drive.

The receptor library was made with the immunoSEQ multiplex PCR assay. RNA was extracted from all samples and reverse transcribed into cDNA, which served as template for TCR sequencing. SuperScript III was used for first-strand cDNA synthesis, primed with a 2:1 mix of oligo-dT and random hexamers. A synthetic immune receptor repertoire was used to gauge amplification bias, and whatever bias remained was removed computationally. The original pipeline was this. Raw reads were preprocessed to remove errors, and CDR3 was defined by IMGT conventions from the conserved cysteine to phenylalanine. Clonality was computed as 1 minus the Shannon entropy, with the entropy normalized by log2 of the number of productive unique TCRs. Whether each scalp clone was CD4 or CD8 was inferred by checking scalp TCRbeta sequences against the CD4 and CD8 repertoires from sorted blood. Drawn from immuneACCESS, this table holds only the in-frame rearrangements with V and J called that TCRdb kept. Clones are partly lost; checked studies trace under half to an unresolved V gene and leave the rest unexplained. V and J calls and clone size are copied from that table; D and trimming were computed from the DNA. In this sample the table shows about 110,000 clones, about 60% of which occur a single time. The ten biggest clones cover over 20% of the sample.

The CDR3, from cysteine to phenylalanine, totals 16 residues. Just CDR3 DNA is preserved here, 48 bases in frame from base 1. V loses 1 base at its end and J loses 2 bases; junction bases beyond the gene matches: 5. The germline V gene provides CDR1 SGHDN and CDR2 FVKESK. With respect to this clone: The antigen it recognizes is unknown. The sample holds no much larger clone one base away, and base qualities are not on file.

Lesional scalp punch biopsies and peripheral blood were obtained from alopecia areata patients. After PBMCs were isolated by density centrifugation and stained for CD3, CD4 and CD8, a FACSAria was used to sort CD4+ and CD8+ T cells. Untreated alopecia areata patients were recruited as part of a multicenter biomarker study. In a handful of patients from the biomarker study, blood CD8+ T cells were sorted further into NKG2D-low and NKG2D-high fractions. The sample consisted of NKG2D-low CD8+ T cells sorted from blood. What this sample's cell subset or site label stands for: sorted CD8+ NKG2D-low blood T cells. This sequence originates from a human donor with alopecia areata. In this chain, TRBV14 is recombined with TRBJ2-1; 7 central bases correspond to TRBD1. The CDR3 here reads CASSQVGQGAYNEQFF. The DNA sequence follows: TGTGCCAGCAGCCAAGTCGGGCAGGGGGCCTACAATGAGCAGTTCTTC.